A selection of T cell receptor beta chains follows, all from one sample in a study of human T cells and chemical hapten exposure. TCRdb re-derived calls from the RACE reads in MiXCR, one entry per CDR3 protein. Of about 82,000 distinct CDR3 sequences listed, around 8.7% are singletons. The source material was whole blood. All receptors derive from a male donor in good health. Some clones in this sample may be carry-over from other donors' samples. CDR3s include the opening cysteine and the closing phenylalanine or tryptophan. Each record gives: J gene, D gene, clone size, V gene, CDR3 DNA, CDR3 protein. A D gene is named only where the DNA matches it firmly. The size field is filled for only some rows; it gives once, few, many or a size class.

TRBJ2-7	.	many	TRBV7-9	TGTGCCAGCAGCTTAGGAGAACCTTTCTGGGAGCAGTACTTC	CASSLGEPFWEQYF
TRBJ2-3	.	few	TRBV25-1	TGTGCCAGCAGTGAATTGGAGTCCTCTAGCACAGATACGCAGTATTTT	CASSELESSSTDTQYF
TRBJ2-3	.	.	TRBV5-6	TGTGCCAGCAGCTTGAGGCGTTCGACCGAGCGACCCACAGATACGCAGTATTTT	CASSLRRSTERPTDTQYF
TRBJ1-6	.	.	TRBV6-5	TGTGCCAGCAGTGACGGACTCGCTGCGCGGAATTCACCCCTCCACTTT	CASSDGLAARNSPLHF
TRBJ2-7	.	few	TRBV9	TGTGCCAGCAGCCCCCCGGCCCGGAGCGACGAGCAGTACTTC	CASSPPARSDEQYF
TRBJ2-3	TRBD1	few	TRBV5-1	TGCGCCAGCAGCTTGGAAGCGGACAGGGGGGGAGATACGCAGTATTTT	CASSLEADRGGDTQYF
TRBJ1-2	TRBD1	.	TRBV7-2	TGTGCCAGCAGCTCTCGACAGGGTACTAACTATGGCTACACCTTC	CASSSRQGTNYGYTF
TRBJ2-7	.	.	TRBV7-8	TGTGCCAGCAGGGCTAGGACGGGAAGCTACGAGCAGTACTTC	CASRARTGSYEQYF
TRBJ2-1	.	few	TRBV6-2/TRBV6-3	TGTGCCAGCAGTTACTTGGCCGGGGGATCCTACAATGAGCAGTTCTTC	CASSYLAGGSYNEQFF
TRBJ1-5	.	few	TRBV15	TGTGCCACCAGCAGAGTGGGGGGGGAACAGCCCCAGCATTTT	CATSRVGGEQPQHF
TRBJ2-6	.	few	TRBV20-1	TGCAGTGCTAGACAGAGCTACTCTGGGGCCAACGTCCTGACTTTC	CSARQSYSGANVLTF
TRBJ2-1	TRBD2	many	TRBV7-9	TGTGCCAGCAGCCCGAGACTAGCGGGAACCTCATCCTACAATGAGCAGTTCTTC	CASSPRLAGTSSYNEQFF
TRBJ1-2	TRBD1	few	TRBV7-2	TGTGCCAGCAGCCCTAATCCGGGACAGCCCTATGGCTACACCTTC	CASSPNPGQPYGYTF
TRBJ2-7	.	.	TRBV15	TGTGCCACCAGCAGAGGACGAACCACAGGGATCGGTTACGAGCAGTACTTC	CATSRGRTTGIGYEQYF
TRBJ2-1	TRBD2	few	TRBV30	TGTGCCAAGCGGGAGCGTAATGAGCAGTTCTTC	CAKRERNEQFF
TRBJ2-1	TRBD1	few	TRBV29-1	TGCAGCGTTGAAGGACAGGGGCCCCTCAATGAGCAGTTCTTC	CSVEGQGPLNEQFF
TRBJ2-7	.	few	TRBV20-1	TGCAGTGCTAGGGACACTAGCTCCTACGAGCAGTACTTC	CSARDTSSYEQYF
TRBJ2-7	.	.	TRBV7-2	TGTGCCAGCAGCCGCGAGGGGTTTCTCTCCTACGAGCAGTACTTC	CASSREGFLSYEQYF
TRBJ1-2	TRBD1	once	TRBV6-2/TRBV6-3	TGTGCCAGCAAACGGGACAGGGGCGGCTATGGCTACACCTTC	CASKRDRGGYGYTF
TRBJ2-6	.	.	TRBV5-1	TGCGCCAGCAGCTTGTCCAGGTCCACTGGGGCCAACGTCCTGACTTTC	CASSLSRSTGANVLTF
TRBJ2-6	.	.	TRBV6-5	TGTGCCAGCAGTTACCAAGGACCGGCTCCCAGGGCCAACGTCCTGACTTTC	CASSYQGPAPRANVLTF
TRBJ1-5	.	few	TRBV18	TGTGCCAGCTCATCGGAACAGGGTTGGAGCAATCAGCCCCAGCATTTT	CASSSEQGWSNQPQHF
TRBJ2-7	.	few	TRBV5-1	TGCGCCAGCAGCTTGTCCAAGGCCTCCTACGAGCAGTACTTC	CASSLSKASYEQYF
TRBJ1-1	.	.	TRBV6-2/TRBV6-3	TGTGCCAGCAGTTTGGCCCGCGGACTAGGGGGTAAGGACACTGAAGCTTTCTTT	CASSLARGLGGKDTEAFF
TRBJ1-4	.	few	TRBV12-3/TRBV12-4	TGTGCCAGCAGTCCGGTTGCAACTAATGAAAAACTGTTTTTT	CASSPVATNEKLFF
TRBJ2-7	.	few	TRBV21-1	TGTGCCAGCAGCAAAGCGCGGGGACACGAGCAGTACTTC	CASSKARGHEQYF
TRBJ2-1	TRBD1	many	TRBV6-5	TGTGCCAGCAGTTACACCGGGACAGTTAATGGTGAGCAGTTCTTC	CASSYTGTVNGEQFF
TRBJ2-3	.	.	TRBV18	TGTGCCAGCTCACCACCGCACAGTCGTTACACAGATACGCAGTATTTT	CASSPPHSRYTDTQYF
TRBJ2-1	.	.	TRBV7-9	TGTGCCAGCTCGCGCGTCTCCTACAATGAGCAGTTCTTC	CASSRVSYNEQFF
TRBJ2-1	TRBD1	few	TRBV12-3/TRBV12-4	TGTGCCAGCAGTTTCTCGGACAGGGGGTTTGATGAGCAGTTCTTC	CASSFSDRGFDEQFF
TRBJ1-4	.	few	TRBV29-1	TGCAGCGCCTCCTCAACTAATGAAAAACTGTTTTTT	CSASSTNEKLFF
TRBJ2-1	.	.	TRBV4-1	TGCGCCAGCAGCCAAGGTTGGACCTACAATGAGCAGTTCTTC	CASSQGWTYNEQFF
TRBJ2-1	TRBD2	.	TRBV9	TGTGCCAGCAGCCCTGTGACTAGCGGGTTTGGTGAGCAGTTCTTC	CASSPVTSGFGEQFF
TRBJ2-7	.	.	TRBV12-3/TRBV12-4	TGTGCCAGCAGTTTTCAGGAATTAGGTATAAGGGGCGAGCAGTACTTC	CASSFQELGIRGEQYF
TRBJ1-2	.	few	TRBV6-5	TGTGCCAGCAGTTACTCCAGGGAGGACTATGGCTACACCTTC	CASSYSREDYGYTF
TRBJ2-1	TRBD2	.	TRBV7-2	TGTGCCAGCAGCTTAGCGGCTAGCGGGAGTTACAATGAGCAGTTCTTC	CASSLAASGSYNEQFF
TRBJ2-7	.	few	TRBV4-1	TGCGCCAGCAGCCAAGTGGAGGCCCACTACGAGCAGTACTTC	CASSQVEAHYEQYF
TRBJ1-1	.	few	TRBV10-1	TGCGCCAGCAGTGGAAAGGGGCTGAACACTGAAGCTTTCTTT	CASSGKGLNTEAFF
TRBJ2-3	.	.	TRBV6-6	TGTGCCAGCAGCAAAGGGAGCAACACAGATACGCAGTATTTT	CASSKGSNTDTQYF
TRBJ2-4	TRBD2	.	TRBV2	TGTGCCAGCAGTGATTGGACTAGCGGGCTAGCCAAAAACATTCAGTACTTC	CASSDWTSGLAKNIQYF
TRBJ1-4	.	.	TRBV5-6	TGTGCCAGCAGCTTCCGTCACGGGATTGCTAATGAAAAACTGTTTTTT	CASSFRHGIANEKLFF
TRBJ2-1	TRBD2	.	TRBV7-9	TGTGCCAGCAGCTTAAAATCTAGCGGTTCCTACAATGAGCAGTTCTTC	CASSLKSSGSYNEQFF
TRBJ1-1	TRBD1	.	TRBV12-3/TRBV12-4	TGTGCCAGCAGACCCTTGACAGGGTCGGGCACTGAAGCTTTCTTT	CASRPLTGSGTEAFF
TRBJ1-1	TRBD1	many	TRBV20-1	TGCAGTGCCAAGAAGCAGGGACAGCTTAACACTGAAGCTTTCTTT	CSAKKQGQLNTEAFF
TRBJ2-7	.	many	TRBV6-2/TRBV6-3	TGTGCCAGCAGTTACGAGGAAGATTACGAGCAGTACTTC	CASSYEEDYEQYF
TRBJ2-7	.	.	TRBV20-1	TGCAGTGCTAGAGGGCGGGCCAGGGGCTACGAGCAGTACTTC	CSARGRARGYEQYF
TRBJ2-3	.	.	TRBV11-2	TGTGCCAGCAGCCTAGAGCGAGATACGCAGTATTTT	CASSLERDTQYF
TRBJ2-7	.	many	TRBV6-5	TGTGCCAGCAGTTACTCGTCTTTAGCGAACCACGAGCAGTACTTC	CASSYSSLANHEQYF
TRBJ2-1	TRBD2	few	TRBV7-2	TGTGCCAGCAGCTTAGCGTCTCTAGCGGGGGTAAATGAGCAGTTCTTC	CASSLASLAGVNEQFF
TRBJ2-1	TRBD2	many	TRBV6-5	TGTGCCAGCAGTTACTCGGGGGCGGGAGGGGGAAATGAGCAGTTCTTC	CASSYSGAGGGNEQFF